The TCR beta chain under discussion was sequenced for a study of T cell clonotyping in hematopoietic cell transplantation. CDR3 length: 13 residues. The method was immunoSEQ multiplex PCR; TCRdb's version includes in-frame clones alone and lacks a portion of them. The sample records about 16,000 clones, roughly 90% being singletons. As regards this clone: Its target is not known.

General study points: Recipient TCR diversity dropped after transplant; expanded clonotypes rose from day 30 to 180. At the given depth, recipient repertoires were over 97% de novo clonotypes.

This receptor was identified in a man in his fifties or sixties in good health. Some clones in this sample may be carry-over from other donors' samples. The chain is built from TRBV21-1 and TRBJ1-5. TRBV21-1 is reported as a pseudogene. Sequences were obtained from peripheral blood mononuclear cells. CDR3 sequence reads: CASSKVPPPPQHF. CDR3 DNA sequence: TGTGCCAGCAGCAAAGTACCCCCTCCGCCCCAGCATTTT.